These T cell receptor beta chains were read from a single sample in a study of blood T cells in healthy people across ages. One entry per CDR3 protein, called by TCRdb with MiXCR from the 5' RACE reads. Here the sample spans roughly 500,000 distinct CDR3 sequences, about 25% being singletons. The source material was blood. The source of these receptors is a woman aged 70 to 79 in good health. Both conserved end residues are part of each CDR3. D genes are given only for firm matches. For some rows the clone size is stated as once, few or many, or as a class when expanded; others skip it.

clone size	V gene	J gene	D gene	CDR3 DNA	CDR3 protein
-	TRBV10-3	TRBJ2-3	-	TGTGCCGTCGGCCAGAGACCTAGCACAGATACGCAGTACTTT	CAVGQRPSTDTQYF
-	TRBV7-2	TRBJ2-1	TRBD2	TGTGCCAGCAGCTTAGTGCGGGAGCGGGGCTATGAGCAGTTCTTC	CASSLVRERGYEQFF
many	TRBV6-2/TRBV6-3	TRBJ2-7	-	TGTGCCTCCGACCCGCAGGGGGAGGCGGCCGAGCAGTACTTC	CASDPQGEAAEQYF
-	TRBV20-1	TRBJ2-1	TRBD2	TGCAGTGCTAGAGATCAGGGGACTAGCCCCAATGAGCAGTTCTTC	CSARDQGTSPNEQFF
few	TRBV9	TRBJ2-3	-	TGTGCCAGCAGCGGACCTGTCGGCGGGGGCCAGAGGGATACGCAGTATTTT	CASSGPVGGGQRDTQYF
-	TRBV12-5	TRBJ1-5	-	TGTGCTAGTGGTCCTTCCTCGTGGCCCCAGCATTTT	CASGPSSWPQHF
few	TRBV20-1	TRBJ2-7	-	TGCAGTGGGCTAATGGGAGCTTCCTACGAGCAGTACTTC	CSGLMGASYEQYF
few	TRBV6-1	TRBJ2-3	-	TGTGCCAGCAGTCTATCACAGGGCAGGACCTCGCACACGCAGTACTTT	CASSLSQGRTSHTQYF
-	TRBV18	TRBJ2-7	-	TGTGCCAGCTCACCACCGGACACGGCGGGTGCGGACGAGCAGTACTTC	CASSPPDTAGADEQYF
-	TRBV29-1	TRBJ2-5	-	TGCAGCGCAACGACAGGACAAGAGACCCAGTACTTC	CSATTGQETQYF
few	TRBV9	TRBJ2-1	-	TGTGCCAGCAGCGTAGCACGGCACAATGAGCAGTTCTTC	CASSVARHNEQFF
many	TRBV15	TRBJ2-3	-	TGTGCCACCAGTTACACAGATACGCAGTATTTT	CATSYTDTQYF
-	TRBV5-1	TRBJ1-1	-	TGCGCCAGCAGCTCCCTACATCAGCGCACTGAAGCTTTCTTT	CASSSLHQRTEAFF
-	TRBV5-1	TRBJ2-3	TRBD2	TGCGCCAGCAGCCGTCTCGCGGCTAGCGGGACAGATACGCAGTATTTT	CASSRLAASGTDTQYF
-	TRBV20-1	TRBJ1-4	TRBD1	TGCAGTGCTAGAGAGGGGACAGGCACTGAAAAACTGTTTTTT	CSAREGTGTEKLFF
-	TRBV12-3/TRBV12-4	TRBJ2-1	-	TGTGCCAGCAGTTCCCGGGGGCGGAATGAGCAGTTCTTC	CASSSRGRNEQFF
-	TRBV6-5	TRBJ1-1	-	TGTGCCAGCAGGGGGACGGTGAACACTGAAGCTTTCTTT	CASRGTVNTEAFF
-	TRBV6-1	TRBJ1-4	-	TGTGCCAGCAGGAGAGGGCTTCGCGCAACTAATGAAGAACTGTTTTTT	CASRRGLRATNEELFF
-	TRBV20-1	TRBJ1-2	-	-	CSVGTGREYGCTF
-	TRBV3-1	TRBJ1-2	-	TGTGCCAGCAGCCAAGATCTGTATGGGGATTTGGGCTACACCTTC	CASSQDLYGDLGYTF
-	TRBV20-1	TRBJ2-2	TRBD2	TGCAGTGCGAGCCCTAGCGGGAACACCGGGGAGCTGTTTTTT	CSASPSGNTGELFF
-	TRBV19	TRBJ1-5	TRBD1	TGTGCCAGTAGACCCGGGACAGGGGTTAATCAGCCCCAGCATTTT	CASRPGTGVNQPQHF
-	TRBV4-1	TRBJ2-4	TRBD1	TGCGCCAGCAGCCAAGGGGACAGGAACCCCGACTTC	CASSQGDRNPDF
-	TRBV20-1	TRBJ2-5	TRBD2	TGCAGTGCCAGGGGCGGGGGGGCCAATGAGCAGCTCTTC	CSARGGGANEQLF
-	TRBV30	TRBJ2-6	TRBD1	TGTGCCTGGGCCGGGACAGGCCATCCTGGGGCCAACGTCCTGACTTTC	CAWAGTGHPGANVLTF
few	TRBV5-1	TRBJ2-1	TRBD1	TGCGCCAGCAGCCAGCTGACAGGGGGCCTTCCTAATGAGCAGTTCTTC	CASSQLTGGLPNEQFF
-	TRBV9	TRBJ2-4	-	TGTGCCAGCAGCCCCCTTTCAGCCAAAAACATTCCGTACTTC	CASSPLSAKNIPYF
-	TRBV11-2	TRBJ1-2	-	TGTGCCAGCAGCTCCGGGGGGCGCCTCACCTTC	CASSSGGRLTF
-	TRBV4-1	TRBJ2-5	TRBD2	TGCGCCAGCAGCCAAGAAGGGAGACTAGCGGGAGGTGGGGAGACCCAGTACTTC	CASSQEGRLAGGGETQYF
-	TRBV20-1	TRBJ2-3	-	TGCAGTGCTAGAGTCCTGCAGACTAGCACAGATACGCAGTATTTT	CSARVLQTSTDTQYF
-	TRBV20-1	TRBJ2-7	-	TGCAGTGCTAGCGAGCACTACGAGCAGTACTTC	CSASEHYEQYF
-	TRBV12-5	TRBJ2-5	-	TGTGCTAGTGGCCCCGCCCGGAGCCCCCAAGAGACCCAGTACTTC	CASGPARSPQETQYF
-	TRBV6-2/TRBV6-3	TRBJ1-6	TRBD1	TGTGCCAGCAGCTTGACAGGGGGTTCACCCCTCCACTTT	CASSLTGGSPLHF
few	TRBV7-9	TRBJ1-1	TRBD1	TGTGCCAGCAGCTTTCGACAGGGTATCGGGACTGAAGCTTTCTTT	CASSFRQGIGTEAFF
few	TRBV7-2	TRBJ2-1	TRBD2	TGTGCCAGCAGCCCGGGACTAGCGTCGCATGAGCAGTTCTTC	CASSPGLASHEQFF